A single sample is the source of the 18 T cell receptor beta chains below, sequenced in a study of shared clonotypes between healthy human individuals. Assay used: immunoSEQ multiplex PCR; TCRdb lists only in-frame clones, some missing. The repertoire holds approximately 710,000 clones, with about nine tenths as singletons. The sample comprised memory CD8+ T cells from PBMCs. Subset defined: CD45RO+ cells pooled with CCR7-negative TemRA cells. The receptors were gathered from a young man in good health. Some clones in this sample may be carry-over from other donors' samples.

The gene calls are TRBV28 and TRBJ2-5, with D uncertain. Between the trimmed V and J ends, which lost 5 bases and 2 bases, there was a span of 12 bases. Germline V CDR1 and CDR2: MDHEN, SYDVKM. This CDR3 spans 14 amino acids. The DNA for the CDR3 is TGTGCCAGCAGTCCCCCCGGGCGGCAAGAGACCCAGTACTTC. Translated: CASSPPGRQETQYF. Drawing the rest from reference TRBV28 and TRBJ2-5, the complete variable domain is DVKVTQSSRYLVKRTGEKVFLECVQDMDHENMFWYRQDPGLGLRLIYFSYDVKMKEKGDIPEGYSVSREKKERFSLILESASTNQTSMYLCASSPPGRQETQYFGPGTRLLVL.

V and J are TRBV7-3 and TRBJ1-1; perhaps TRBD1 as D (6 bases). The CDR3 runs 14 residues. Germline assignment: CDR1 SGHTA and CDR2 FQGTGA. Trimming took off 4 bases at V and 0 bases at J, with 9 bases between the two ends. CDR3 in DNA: TGTGCCAGCAGCTCGAGGGGGATGAACACTGAAGCTTTCTTT. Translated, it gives CASSSRGMNTEAFF. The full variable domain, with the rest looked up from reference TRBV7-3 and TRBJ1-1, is GAGVSQTPSNKVTEKGKYVELRCDPISGHTALYWYRQSLGQGPEFLIYFQGTGAADDSGLPNDRFFAVRPEGSVSTLKIQRTERGDSAVYLCASSSRGMNTEAFFGQGTRLTVV.

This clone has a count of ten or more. In nucleotides, the CDR3 is TGTGCCAGCAGTTGGACAGGGGGTGGCTACGAGCAGTACTTC. Encoded protein: CASSWTGGGYEQYF. The rearrangement joins TRBV27 to TRBJ2-7, with TRBD1 matching over 10 bases. Germline V CDR1 and CDR2: MNHEY, SMNVEV (reference sequence). The CDR3 consists of 14 residues. The trim removed 4 bases at V and 3 bases at J, leaving 3 bases unmatched.

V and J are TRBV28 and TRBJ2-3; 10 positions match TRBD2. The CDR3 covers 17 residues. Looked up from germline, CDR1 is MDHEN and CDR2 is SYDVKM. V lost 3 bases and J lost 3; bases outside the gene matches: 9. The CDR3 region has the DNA TGTGCCAGCAGTTTCCCCCTAGCGGGAGTAAAGACAGATACGCAGTATTTT. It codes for CASSFPLAGVKTDTQYF.

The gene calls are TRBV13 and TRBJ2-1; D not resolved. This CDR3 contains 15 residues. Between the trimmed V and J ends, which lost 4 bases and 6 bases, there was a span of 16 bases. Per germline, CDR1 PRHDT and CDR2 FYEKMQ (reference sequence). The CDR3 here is CASSSSYRPVNEQFF. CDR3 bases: TGTGCCAGCAGCTCCTCATACAGACCGGTCAATGAGCAGTTCTTC.

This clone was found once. CDR3 sequence: CASSLAFRTVGAYEQYF. Here the CDR3 DNA reads TGTGCCAGCAGCTTGGCGTTTCGGACAGTTGGCGCCTACGAGCAGTACTTC. V usage is TRBV5-6 and J usage is TRBJ2-7; possibly TRBD1 for D (6 bases). V lost 0 bases and J lost 2, with 18 bases in between. Germline V lookup: CDR1 SGHDT, CDR2 YYEEEE. The CDR3 extends over 17 amino acids.

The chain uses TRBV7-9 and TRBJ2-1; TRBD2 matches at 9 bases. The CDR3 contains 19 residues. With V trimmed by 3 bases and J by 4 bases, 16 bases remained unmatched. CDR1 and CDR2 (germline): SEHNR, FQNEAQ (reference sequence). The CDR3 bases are TGTGCCAGCAGCTTTTTTTATCGCCCTAGCGGGGCACTTTACAATGAGCAGTTCTTC. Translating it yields CASSFFYRPSGALYNEQFF.

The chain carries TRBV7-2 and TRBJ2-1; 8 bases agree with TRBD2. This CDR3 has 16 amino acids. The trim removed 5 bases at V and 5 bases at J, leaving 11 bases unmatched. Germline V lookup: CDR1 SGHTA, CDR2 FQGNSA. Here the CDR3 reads CASSPGPGRGDNEQFF. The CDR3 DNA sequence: TGTGCCAGCAGCCCTGGTCCAGGGCGGGGGGACAATGAGCAGTTCTTC.

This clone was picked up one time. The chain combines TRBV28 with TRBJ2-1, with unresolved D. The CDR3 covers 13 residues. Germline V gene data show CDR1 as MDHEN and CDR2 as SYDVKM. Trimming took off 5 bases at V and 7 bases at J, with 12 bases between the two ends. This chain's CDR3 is CASSLRLWNEQFF. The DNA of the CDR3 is TGTGCCAGCAGTCTCAGGCTCTGGAATGAGCAGTTCTTC.

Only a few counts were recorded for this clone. CDR3 protein: CASSRESSYNEQFF. In DNA form, the CDR3 reads TGTGCCAGTAGTAGGGAGAGCTCCTACAATGAGCAGTTCTTC. J is TRBJ2-1 and V is TRBV19; a weak D match, TRBD2 (5 bases). The germline V gene encodes CDR1 LNHDA and CDR2 SQIVND (reference sequence). CDR3 size: 14 residues. With 4 bases removed from V and 0 bases from J, the gap between germline ends came to 7 bases. Supplemented by reference TRBV19 and TRBJ2-1, the full variable domain reads DGGITQSPKYLFRKEGQNVTLSCEQNLNHDAMYWYRQDPGQGLRLIYYSQIVNDFQKGDIAEGYSVSREKKESFPLTVTSAQKNPTAFYLCASSRESSYNEQFFGPGTRLTVL.

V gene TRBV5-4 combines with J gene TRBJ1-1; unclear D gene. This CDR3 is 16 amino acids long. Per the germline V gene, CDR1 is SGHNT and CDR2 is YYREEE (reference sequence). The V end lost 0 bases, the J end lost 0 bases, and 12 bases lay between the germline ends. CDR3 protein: CASSLDLTLMNTEAFF. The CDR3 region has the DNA TGTGCCAGCAGCTTGGATTTGACTCTTATGAACACTGAAGCTTTCTTT.

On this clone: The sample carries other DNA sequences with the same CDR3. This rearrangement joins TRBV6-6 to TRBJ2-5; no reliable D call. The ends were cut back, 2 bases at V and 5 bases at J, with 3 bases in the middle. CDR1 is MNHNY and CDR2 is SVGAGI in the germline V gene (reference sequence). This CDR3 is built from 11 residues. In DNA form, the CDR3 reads TGTGCCAGCAGTTACGGGGAGACCCAGTACTTC. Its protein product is CASSYGETQYF.

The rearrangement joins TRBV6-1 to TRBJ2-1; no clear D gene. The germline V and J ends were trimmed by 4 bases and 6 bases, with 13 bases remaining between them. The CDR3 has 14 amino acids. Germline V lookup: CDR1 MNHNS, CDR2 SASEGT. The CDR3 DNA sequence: TGTGCCAGCAGTGGACGGACCGTACCCAATGAGCAGTTCTTC. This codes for CASSGRTVPNEQFF.

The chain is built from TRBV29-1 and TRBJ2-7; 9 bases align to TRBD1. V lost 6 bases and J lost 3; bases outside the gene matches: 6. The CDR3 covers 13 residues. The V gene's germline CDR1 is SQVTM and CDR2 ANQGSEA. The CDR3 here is CSVRGQGYYEQYF. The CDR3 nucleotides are TGCAGCGTAAGAGGACAGGGGTACTACGAGCAGTACTTC.

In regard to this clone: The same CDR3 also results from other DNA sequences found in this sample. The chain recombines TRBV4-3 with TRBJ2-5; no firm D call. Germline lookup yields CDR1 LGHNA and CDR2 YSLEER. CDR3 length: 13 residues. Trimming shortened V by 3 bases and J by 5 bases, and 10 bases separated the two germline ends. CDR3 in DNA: TGCGCCAGCAGCCATATCACACGGGAGACCCAGTACTTC. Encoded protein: CASSHITRETQYF.

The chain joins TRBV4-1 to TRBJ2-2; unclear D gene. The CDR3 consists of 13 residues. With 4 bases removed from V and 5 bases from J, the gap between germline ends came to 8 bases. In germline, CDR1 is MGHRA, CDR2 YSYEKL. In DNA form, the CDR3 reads TGCGCCAGCAGCCTTGGGCTGACCGGGGAGCTGTTTTTT. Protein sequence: CASSLGLTGELFF.

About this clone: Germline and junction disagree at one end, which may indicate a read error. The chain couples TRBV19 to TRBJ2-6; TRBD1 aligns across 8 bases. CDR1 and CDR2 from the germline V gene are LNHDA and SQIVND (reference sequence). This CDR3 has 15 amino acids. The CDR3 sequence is CASSTGGYGANVLTF. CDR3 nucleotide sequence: TGTGCCAGCAGTACAGGGGGATACGGGGCCAACGTCCTGACTTTC.

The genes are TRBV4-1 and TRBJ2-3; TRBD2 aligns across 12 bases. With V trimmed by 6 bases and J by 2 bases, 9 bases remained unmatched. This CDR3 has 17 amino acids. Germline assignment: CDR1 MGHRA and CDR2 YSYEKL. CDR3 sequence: CASRYRTSGDLTDTQYF. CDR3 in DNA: TGCGCCAGCAGATATAGGACTAGCGGGGACCTCACAGATACGCAGTATTTT.